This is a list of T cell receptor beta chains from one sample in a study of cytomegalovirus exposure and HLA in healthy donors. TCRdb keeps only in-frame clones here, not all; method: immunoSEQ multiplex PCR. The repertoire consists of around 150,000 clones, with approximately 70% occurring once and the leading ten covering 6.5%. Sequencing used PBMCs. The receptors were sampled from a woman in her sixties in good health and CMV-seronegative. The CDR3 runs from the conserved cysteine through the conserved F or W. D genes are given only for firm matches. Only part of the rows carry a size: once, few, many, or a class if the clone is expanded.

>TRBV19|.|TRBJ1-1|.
TGTGCCAGTACCTCCCTAGGTTACACTGAAGCTTTCTTT
CASTSLGYTEAFF
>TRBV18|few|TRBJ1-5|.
TGTGCCAGCTCACCACGGACAGATCAGCCCCAGCATTTT
CASSPRTDQPQHF
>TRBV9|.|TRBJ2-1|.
TGTGCCAGCAGCGTACCCCGGGACAAGGGAATATACAATGAGCAGTTCTTC
CASSVPRDKGIYNEQFF
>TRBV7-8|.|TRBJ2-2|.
TGTGCCAGCAGCTTAGTACAGAACACCGGGGAGCTGTTTTTT
CASSLVQNTGELFF
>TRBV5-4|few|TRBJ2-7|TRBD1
TGTGCCAGCAGCGGGGACAGTAGCTCCTACGAGCAGTACTTC
CASSGDSSSYEQYF
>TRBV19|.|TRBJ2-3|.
TGTGCCAGTAGTATATTGGCGGCCCGCACAGATACGCAGTATTTT
CASSILAARTDTQYF
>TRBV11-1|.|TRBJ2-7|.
TGTGCCAGCAGCTTAGCTGCCCAAACAGGGTTCAAGGCCGAGCAGTACTTC
CASSLAAQTGFKAEQYF
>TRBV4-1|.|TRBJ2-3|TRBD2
TGCGCCAGCAGGCGACTAGCGGGAGGGAACACAGATACGCAGTATTTT
CASRRLAGGNTDTQYF
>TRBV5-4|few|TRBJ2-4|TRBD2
TGTGCCAGCAGCTTTTACGATAGCGGGAGGGTGGGCAAAAACATTCAGTACTTC
CASSFYDSGRVGKNIQYF
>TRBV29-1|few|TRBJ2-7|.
TGCAGCGTTGGACTCAGGGGGGTCAACGAGCAGTACTTC
CSVGLRGVNEQYF
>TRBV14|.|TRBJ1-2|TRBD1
TGTGCCAGCAGCCAAGTTTGGGGACAGGGTGATGGCTACACCTTC
CASSQVWGQGDGYTF
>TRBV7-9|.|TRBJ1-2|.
TGTGCCAGCAGCTTAGCTCTGGCCGCTCGAAGGGGTGGCTACACCTTC
CASSLALAARRGGYTF
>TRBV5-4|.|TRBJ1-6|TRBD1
TGTGCCAGCAGCGCATCGACAGGGAATGGGAATTCACCCCTCCACTTT
CASSASTGNGNSPLHF
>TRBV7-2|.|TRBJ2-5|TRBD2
TGTGCCAGCAGCTCCAAACTGGGGCTAGCGGGAGCCCGGGAGACCCAGTACTTC
CASSSKLGLAGARETQYF
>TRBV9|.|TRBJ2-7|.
TGTGCCAGCAGCGTAGCTCCCCAGTACGAGCAGTACTTC
CASSVAPQYEQYF
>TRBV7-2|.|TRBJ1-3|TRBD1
TGTGCCAGCAGCCTAACCGGGACAGGGCGTGGAAACACCATATATTTT
CASSLTGTGRGNTIYF
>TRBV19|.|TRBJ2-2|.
TGTGCCAGTAGTCCTTCGACTAGTGGCGCGGAGCTGTTTTTT
CASSPSTSGAELFF
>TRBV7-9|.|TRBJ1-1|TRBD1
TGTGCCAGCAGCACACCCGGGACAGGGTGGACTGAAGCTTTCTTT
CASSTPGTGWTEAFF
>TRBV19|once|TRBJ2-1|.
TGTGCCAGTAGTATAGGGGCTAACCTCAGGGGAGGGGTATCCACCTACAATGAGCAGTTCTTC
CASSIGANLRGGVSTYNEQFF
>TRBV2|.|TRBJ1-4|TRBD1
TGTGCCAGCAAGCCGGGACAGGGTAATGAAAAACTGTTTTTT
CASKPGQGNEKLFF
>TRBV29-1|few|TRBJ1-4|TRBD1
TGCAGCGTTCCCCCGCTTTGGGACAGGGGCGGGGAACCCCCAACTAATGAAAAACTGTTTTTT
CSVPPLWDRGGEPPTNEKLFF
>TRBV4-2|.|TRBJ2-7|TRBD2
TGTGCCAGCAGCCAGGAACTAGCGGGAGCCCTCTACGAGCAGTACTTC
CASSQELAGALYEQYF
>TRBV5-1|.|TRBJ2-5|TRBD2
TGCGCCAGCAGCTCACGCGGGGGGCAAGAGACCCAGTACTTC
CASSSRGGQETQYF
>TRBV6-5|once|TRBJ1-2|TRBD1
TGTGCCAGCAGTTACGGGACAGGGGATTCGGGAGGCTACACCTTC
CASSYGTGDSGGYTF
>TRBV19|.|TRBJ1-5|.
TGTGCCAGTAGTATAGATGGGCAGGGTTATCAGCCCCAGCATTTT
CASSIDGQGYQPQHF
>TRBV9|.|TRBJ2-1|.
TGTGCCAGCAGCGTAGAGACGGGGAGCTCCTACAATGAGCAGTTCTTC
CASSVETGSSYNEQFF
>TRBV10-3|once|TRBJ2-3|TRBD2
TGTGCCTCCGAAGCGGGGCGGGGCACAGATACGCAGTATTTT
CASEAGRGTDTQYF
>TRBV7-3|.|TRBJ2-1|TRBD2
TGTGCCAGCAGCCGTCGGGGGGGCAATGAGCAGTTCTTC
CASSRRGGNEQFF
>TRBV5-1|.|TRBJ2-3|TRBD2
TGCGCCAGCAGCTCACGTTCTAGCGGTCCTAGCACAGATACGCAGTATTTT
CASSSRSSGPSTDTQYF
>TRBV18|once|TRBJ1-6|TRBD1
TGTGCCAGCTCACCCAAACGGGACAGGGAGCATTCACCCCTCCACTTT
CASSPKRDREHSPLHF
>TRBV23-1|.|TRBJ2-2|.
TGCGCGGACAGCGCGAACACCGGGGAGCTGTTTTTT
CADSANTGELFF
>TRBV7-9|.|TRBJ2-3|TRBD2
TGTGCCAGCAGCTTACGGGACTACATGGATACGCAGTATTTT
CASSLRDYMDTQYF
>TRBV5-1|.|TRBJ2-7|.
TGCGCCAGCTCGAGCGCACCGACCACCTACGAGCAGTACTTC
CASSSAPTTYEQYF
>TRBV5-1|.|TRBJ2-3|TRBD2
TGCGCCAGCAGCTTGGGGGGGACTAGCGGGAACCCAGATACGCAGTATTTT
CASSLGGTSGNPDTQYF
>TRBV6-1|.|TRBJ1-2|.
TGTGCCACCACAGGAGGGAGTGGCTACACCTTC
CATTGGSGYTF
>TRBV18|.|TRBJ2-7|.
TGTGCCAGCTCTAAGGACAGTTACGAGCAGTACTTC
CASSKDSYEQYF
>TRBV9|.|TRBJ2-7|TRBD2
TGTGCCAGCAGTCCTGTGGGGGGGGCCTACGAGCAGTACTTC
CASSPVGGAYEQYF
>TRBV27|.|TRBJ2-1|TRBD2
TGTGCCAGCAGTTCTTGGACTAGCGGGAGTAATGAGCAGTTCTTC
CASSSWTSGSNEQFF
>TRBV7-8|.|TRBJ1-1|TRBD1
TGTGCCAGCAGTTTAGAGTTGACAGGGGGCGCGTTATCTGAAGCTTTCTTT
CASSLELTGGALSEAFF
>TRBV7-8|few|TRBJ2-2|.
TGTGCCAGCAGTCCGGGGGGCCCCACCGGGGAGCTGTTTTTT
CASSPGGPTGELFF
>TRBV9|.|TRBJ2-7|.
TGTGCCAGCAGCGTAGGAGGGGGTGGCTACGAGCAGTACTTC
CASSVGGGGYEQYF
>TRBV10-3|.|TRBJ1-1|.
TGTGCCATCAGGAATTTTATACAGGCCGCTGAAGCTTTCTTT
CAIRNFIQAAEAFF
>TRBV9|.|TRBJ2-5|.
TGTGCCAGCAGCGTAGGACTAGAAGAGACCCAGTACTTC
CASSVGLEETQYF
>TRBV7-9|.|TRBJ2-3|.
TGTGCCAGCAGTCCAGACCTAGCGAGCACAGATACGCAGTATTTT
CASSPDLASTDTQYF
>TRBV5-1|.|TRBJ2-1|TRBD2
TGCGCCAGCAGCTGGGGACTAGCGGGGGTCGATGAGCAGTTCTTC
CASSWGLAGVDEQFF
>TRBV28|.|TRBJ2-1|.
TGTGCCAGCAGTCTGGACTTGGGGACCTACAATGAGCAGTTCTTC
CASSLDLGTYNEQFF
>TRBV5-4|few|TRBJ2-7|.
TGTGCCAGCAGCTTGGGTGTCATCTCCTACGAGCAGTACTTC
CASSLGVISYEQYF
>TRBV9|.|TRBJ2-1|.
TGTGCCAGCAGCGTAGATGGGGGGAGGTTTGGTTTGAATGAGCAGTTCTTC
CASSVDGGRFGLNEQFF
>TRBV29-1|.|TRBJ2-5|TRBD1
TGCAGCGTAAGGACAGGGCTCCAAGAGACCCAGTACTTC
CSVRTGLQETQYF
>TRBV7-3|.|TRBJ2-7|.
TGTGCCAGCAGCCCTCTAGAGCTTCTCGAGCAGTACTTC
CASSPLELLEQYF
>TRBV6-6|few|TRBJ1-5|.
TGTGCCAGCACGGAGGGGCCCCAAGGTCAGCCCCAGCATTTT
CASTEGPQGQPQHF
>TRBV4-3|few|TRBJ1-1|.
TGCGCCAGCAGCCAAAATGCGGGACTTCGGGCTTTCTTT
CASSQNAGLRAFF
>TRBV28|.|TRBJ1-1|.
TGTGCCAGCAGTTTCTTGGAGGGAAGGAACACTGAAGCTTTCTTT
CASSFLEGRNTEAFF
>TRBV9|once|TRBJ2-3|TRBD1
TGTGCCAGCGCAGGTATTGGACAGGGTAAAGATACGCAGTATTTT
CASAGIGQGKDTQYF
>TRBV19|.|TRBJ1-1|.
TGTGCCAGTAGAGACCGGGACATGGCCCCTGAAGCTTTCTTT
CASRDRDMAPEAFF
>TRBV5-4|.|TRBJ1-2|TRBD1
TGTGCTAGCAGCACCCGGACAGGCCCCTATGGCTACACCTTC
CASSTRTGPYGYTF
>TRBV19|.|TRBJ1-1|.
TGTGCCAGTAGTATTGAAACAGGGATTACTGAAGCTTTCTTT
CASSIETGITEAFF
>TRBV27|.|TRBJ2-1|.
TGTGCCAGCAGTTCGGGGTCCTACAATGAGCAGTTCTTC
CASSSGSYNEQFF
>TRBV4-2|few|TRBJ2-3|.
TGTGCCAGCAGCCAGGAGACTAGTAGATCGCCAGATACGCAGTATTTT
CASSQETSRSPDTQYF